This entry lists 25 T cell receptor beta chains sequenced from one sample in a study of shared clonotypes between healthy human individuals. Profiling relied on immunoSEQ multiplex PCR, and the TCRdb table lists in-frame clones only, not all of them. This sample carries 2 million to 2.5 million clones, roughly 95% of them seen once, and the ten largest clones take over 0.1%. What was sequenced was naive CD4+ T cells sorted from blood. Sample subset: CD45RA+ positively selected. All receptors derive from a young man in good health.

The chain is built from TRBV19 and TRBJ1-2, with 9 bases that match TRBD1. The length of the CDR3 is 15 residues. J was trimmed by 8 bases and V by 5 bases; bases with no gene match: 12. Germline CDR1 LNHDA, CDR2 SQIVND (reference sequence). The CDR3: CASSATRTGEDGYTF. For the CDR3, the DNA is TGTGCCAGTAGTGCTACTAGGACAGGGGAAGACGGCTACACCTTC.

The rearrangement links TRBV28 to TRBJ2-6; possibly TRBD1 for D (5 bases). Per the germline V gene, CDR1 is MDHEN and CDR2 is SYDVKM. Trimming left V 7 bases short and J 3 bases short, with 19 bases between. The CDR3 loop spans 17 amino acids. CDR3 in amino acids: CASTHSGKGNGANVLTF. The CDR3 DNA reads TGTGCCAGCACGCACTCTGGGAAGGGGAATGGGGCCAACGTCCTGACTTTC.

The chain combines TRBV16 with TRBJ2-5, with no clear D. Matching the DNA end better, TRBJ2-7 makes the J call doubtful. The CDR3 contains 12 residues. CDR1 and CDR2 from the germline V gene are KGHSY and FQNENV. CDR3 region: CASSPQLYEQYF. The CDR3 DNA follows: TGTGCCAGCAGCCCCCAATTGTACGAGCAGTACTTC.

The table lists this clone with a count of one. The V and J genes are TRBV15 and TRBJ2-1; D might be TRBD1 (5 bases). The germline V gene has CDR1 LNHNV and CDR2 YYDKDF (reference sequence). CDR3 length: 15 residues. Deletions cut 0 bases from V and 8 bases from J, with 14 bases between. CDR3 bases: TGTGCCACCAGCAGAGATCAGGGCCCGCAGGATGAGCAGTTCTTC. As protein: CATSRDQGPQDEQFF.

The chain couples TRBV15 to TRBJ2-2, with D possibly matching TRBD1 (5 bases). V lost 0 bases, J lost 4 bases, and 9 bases lay in between. From germline, CDR1 is LNHNV and CDR2 YYDKDF (reference sequence). The CDR3 has 15 residues. For the CDR3, the DNA is TGTGCCACCAGCAGAGATGTCAGGGCCACCGGGGAGCTGTTTTTT. As protein: CATSRDVRATGELFF. The variable domain in full, with the rest retrieved from reference TRBV15 and TRBJ2-2, is DAMVIQNPRYQVTQFGKPVTLSCSQTLNHNVMYWYQQKSSQAPKLLFHYYDKDFNNEADTPDNFQSRRPNTSFCFLDIRSPGLGDTAMYLCATSRDVRATGELFFGEGSRLTVL.

V and J are TRBV2 and TRBJ2-1, with D hard to call. This CDR3 spans 14 amino acids. Per the germline V gene, CDR1 is SNHLY and CDR2 is FYNNEI. V was pared by 4 bases and J by 8 bases, with 15 bases between. The CDR3 here is CASSGTLQRDEQFF. The CDR3 DNA sequence: TGTGCCAGCAGTGGGACCCTCCAGAGAGATGAGCAGTTCTTC.

V gene TRBV9 combines with J gene TRBJ1-1, with 7 nucleotides matching TRBD1. V was pared by 5 bases and J by 0 bases, with 10 bases of the junction left unmatched. This CDR3 is built from 16 residues. CDR1 is SGDLS and CDR2 is YYNGEE in the germline V gene. This CDR3 is CASSAYLDRLNTEAFF. CDR3 sequence (DNA): TGTGCCAGCAGTGCTTACTTGGACAGGCTGAACACTGAAGCTTTCTTT.

This chain uses TRBV11-2 with TRBJ2-7; 9 nucleotides line up with TRBD1. Germline values: CDR1 SGHAT, CDR2 FQNNGV. CDR3 length: 15 residues. Trimming cost V 6 bases and J 2 bases; bases outside gene matches: 8. This chain's CDR3 is CASSRGTGLTYEQYF. CDR3 in DNA: TGTGCCAGCAGTAGGGGGACAGGGCTCACCTACGAGCAGTACTTC.

A single count supports this clone. The chain combines TRBV2 with TRBJ2-1, with D possibly being TRBD2 (6 bases). V gave up 5 bases and J gave up 15 bases, with 14 bases separating them. This CDR3 spans 11 amino acids. Germline loops: CDR1 SNHLY, CDR2 FYNNEI. This CDR3 reads CASSIAVPGFF. The CDR3 region has the DNA TGTGCCAGCAGTATAGCGGTTCCAGGGTTCTTC.

The J gene is TRBJ1-1, the V gene TRBV30; D gene ambiguous. The CDR3 consists of 11 residues. From germline, CDR1 is GTSNPN and CDR2 SVGIG (reference sequence). V shed 2 bases and J shed 7 bases, with 8 bases lying between them. The CDR3 DNA follows: TGTGCCTGGAGTAGTGTATTTGAAGCTTTCTTT. Translation gives CAWSSVFEAFF.

The chain employs TRBV6-1 and TRBJ1-2, with D unresolved. The CDR3 loop spans 11 amino acids. Trimming removed 0 bases from V and 8 bases from J, with 4 bases in between. The germline CDR1 and CDR2 sequences are MNHNS and SASEGT. The CDR3: CASSEAGGYTF. CDR3 nucleotide sequence: TGTGCCAGCAGTGAAGCGGGAGGCTACACCTTC.

This clone was picked up one time. The chain couples TRBV11-2 to TRBJ1-1; D remains ambiguous. Between the trimmed V and J ends, which lost 2 bases and 4 bases, there was a span of 11 bases. CDR1 and CDR2 from the germline V gene are SGHAT and FQNNGV. The CDR3 totals 14 residues. The DNA of the CDR3 is TGTGCCAGCAGCTTACGAGGTGTCACCACTGAAGCTTTCTTT. Protein product: CASSLRGVTTEAFF.

This sequence joins TRBV6-1 and TRBJ1-3; possible D gene TRBD1, 5 bases. Germline-derived CDR1 and CDR2 are MNHNS and SASEGT. V was cut by 8 bases and J by 0 bases, with 11 bases left in between. CDR3 length: 14 amino acids. The CDR3 DNA follows: TGTGCCAGCGCGGACATCGTCTCTGGAAACACCATATATTTT. As protein: CASADIVSGNTIYF.

V gene TRBV11-2 combines with J gene TRBJ2-1; 7 bases line up with TRBD1. The germline gives CDR1 SGHAT, CDR2 FQNNGV. The CDR3 length is 13 residues. The ends lost 2 bases at V and 15 bases at J; junction bases unmatched: 10. The CDR3 nucleotides read TGTGCCAGCAGCTTAAATGAAGGGACAGTAGCGTTCTTC. This sequence encodes CASSLNEGTVAFF.

The rearrangement links TRBV2 to TRBJ1-1; D might be TRBD1 (6 bases). With 4 bases removed from V and 1 base from J, the gap between germline ends came to 10 bases. The CDR3 is 14 residues long. Germline V gene lookup returns CDR1 SNHLY and CDR2 FYNNEI. The CDR3 loop is CASSVQGTNTEAFF. The CDR3 nucleotides read TGTGCCAGCAGTGTGCAGGGGACGAACACTGAAGCTTTCTTT.

The rearrangement joins TRBV28 to TRBJ1-3; TRBD1 agrees at 8 bases. CDR3 length: 17 residues. Germline loops: CDR1 MDHEN, CDR2 SYDVKM. V lost 3 bases and J lost 0; bases outside the gene matches: 7. The CDR3 loop reads CASSLGRTGSSGNTIYF. The CDR3 DNA reads as TGTGCCAGCAGTTTGGGACGGACAGGGAGCTCTGGAAACACCATATATTTT.

The V and J genes are TRBV7-2 and TRBJ1-5, with unresolved D. The CDR3 contains 13 residues. Germline V gives CDR1 SGHTA, CDR2 FQGNSA. V was clipped by 1 base and J by 7 bases, with 8 bases between them. Here the CDR3 reads CASSLVGEQPQHF. CDR3 nucleotide sequence: TGTGCCAGCAGCTTAGTCGGAGAACAGCCCCAGCATTTT.

CDR3 in amino acids: CASSVVGEGAPLHF. CDR3 bases: TGTGCCAGCAGCGTAGTGGGGGAGGGGGCACCCCTCCACTTT. The genes are TRBV9 and TRBJ1-6; TRBD1 might be the D (6 bases). V lost 0 bases to trimming and J lost 11 bases, with 12 bases between them. CDR3 size: 14 residues. The V gene's germline CDR1 is SGDLS and CDR2 YYNGEE.

This chain joins TRBV12-5 and TRBJ2-3; 9 bases match TRBD2. CDR1 is LGHNT and CDR2 is FRNRAP in the germline V gene. Unmatched junction bases numbered 8, after V lost 6 bases and J lost 4 bases. This CDR3 spans 15 amino acids. CDR3 DNA sequence: TGTGCTAGTGGGTCTATAGCGGGAGCGGCAGATACGCAGTATTTT. It is translated as CASGSIAGAADTQYF.

This chain uses TRBV7-8 with TRBJ1-2; the D is unclear. Germline CDR1 SGHVS, CDR2 FQNEAQ. The CDR3 is 14 residues long. V lost 1 base and J lost 0, with 6 bases in between. The CDR3 DNA is TGTGCCAGCAGCTTAGGGACGTCTAACTATGGCTACACCTTC. It encodes CASSLGTSNYGYTF.

The rearrangement links TRBV5-1 to TRBJ1-6; no definite D call. Trimming took 4 bases from V and 0 from J, leaving 8 bases between them. The CDR3 totals 15 residues. The V gene's germline CDR1 is SGHRS and CDR2 YFSETQ. The CDR3 DNA sequence: TGCGCCAGCAGCGAATTAAGCTCCTATAATTCACCCCTCCACTTT. Translating gives CASSELSSYNSPLHF.

CDR3 nucleotide sequence: TGTGCCAGCAGACCCGGGACGGGAACAATAGGAGCTTTCTTT. Translated: CASRPGTGTIGAFF. V is TRBV6-5 and J is TRBJ1-1, with D perhaps TRBD1 (5 bases). V was shortened by 6 bases and J by 10 bases, with 21 bases between the two germline ends. The CDR3 spans 14 residues. CDR1 and CDR2 (germline): MNHEY, SVGAGI.

This rearrangement joins TRBV9 to TRBJ2-3; D is perhaps TRBD2 (5 bases). Germline assignment: CDR1 SGDLS and CDR2 YYNGEE. The CDR3 runs 14 residues. The V end lost 4 bases, the J end lost 6 bases, and 15 bases lay between the germline ends. CDR3: CASSRRQAADTQYF. CDR3 DNA sequence: TGTGCCAGCAGCCGGCGTCAAGCGGCCGATACGCAGTATTTT.

The chain has TRBV29-1 and TRBJ2-7, with 9 bases lining up with TRBD1. This CDR3 spans 14 amino acids. Germline V gene sequence: CDR1 SQVTM, CDR2 ANQGSEA. V lost 6 bases, J lost 3 bases, and 9 bases stayed unmatched. This CDR3 reads CSVQPGTGYYEQYF. Written as DNA, the CDR3 is TGCAGCGTGCAACCCGGGACAGGGTACTACGAGCAGTACTTC.

The chain uses TRBV6-5 and TRBJ2-7; TRBD2 might be the D (5 bases). Deletions cut 9 bases from V and 5 bases from J, with 11 bases between. There are 11 residues in the CDR3. Per the germline V gene, CDR1 is MNHEY and CDR2 is SVGAGI. The CDR3, as DNA: TGTGCCAGGAGAGGGAGCGACGAGCAGTACTTC. Translating it yields CARRGSDEQYF.